This TCR beta chain was captured in a study of cytomegalovirus exposure and HLA in healthy donors. Concerning this clone itself: The antigen is undetermined.

Germline CDR1 reads SGHKS; CDR2 reads YYEKEE (reference sequence). The CDR3 covers 15 residues. J gave up 5 bases and V 2 bases, and 8 bases lay outside the gene matches. Study results and caveats: A list of approximately 150 TCR beta chains associated with cytomegalovirus was given.

The PCR contained 60 Vbeta and 13 Jbeta primers. Clones were sequenced by immunoSEQ multiplex PCR, and TCRdb holds only the in-frame ones, with some missing. The data show 85,000 to 100,000 clones, under 75% seen once. The material sequenced was PBMCs. J is TRBJ2-5 and V is TRBV5-5; TRBD1 matches 8 bases. This sequence originates from a human donor in good health. CDR3 loop: CASSFGRGRGETQYF. For the CDR3, the DNA is TGTGCCAGCAGCTTTGGCAGGGGGCGCGGGGAGACCCAGTACTTC. The variable domain in full, completed from reference TRBV5-5 and TRBJ2-5, reads DAGVTQSPTHLIKTRGQQVTLRCSPISGHKSVSWYQQVLGQGPQFIFQYYEKEERGRGNFPDRFSARQFPNYSSELNVNALLLGDSALYLCASSFGRGRGETQYFGPGTRLLVL.